These 18 T cell receptor beta chains originate from one sample sequenced in a study of blood T cells in healthy people across ages. The use of a sample-barcoded 5' primer and a J-beta primer mix characterized a second PCR of about 7 to 12 cycles. TCRdb re-analysed the 5' RACE reads in MiXCR, keeping a single row per CDR3 protein. The table lists about 2 million distinct CDR3 sequences, about 50% of them singletons. The sample consisted of blood. The receptor source for this set is a woman aged 40 to 49 in good health.

This clonotype came up many times. V is TRBV9 and J is TRBJ2-3; D possibly corresponds to TRBD1 (5 bases). The CDR3 has 14 residues. V was trimmed by 0 bases and J by 1 base, leaving 6 bases between them. In germline, CDR1 is SGDLS, CDR2 YYNGEE. CDR3 sequence (DNA): TGTGCCAGCAGCGTAGTAGGGGGCACAGATACGCAGTATTTT. It translates to CASSVVGGTDTQYF.

This rearrangement joins TRBV21-1 to TRBJ2-6; TRBD1, the D gene given by the table, was not confirmed from the DNA. TRBV21-1 is designated a pseudogene. The CDR3 consists of 20 residues. The CDR3 DNA reads TGTGCCAGCAGCAAAGTGACGGCGGACAGGACCGACTCTGGGGCCAACGTCCTGACTTTC. Its protein is CASSKVTADRTDSGANVLTF.

The chain couples TRBV29-1 to TRBJ2-1; the D gene is possibly TRBD2 (6 bases). V was trimmed by 0 bases and J by 1 base, leaving 10 bases between them. This CDR3 is 15 amino acids long. The germline gives CDR1 SQVTM, CDR2 ANQGSEA. For the CDR3, the DNA is TGCAGCGTTGAAGATCGGGGGAGTTCCTACAATGAGCAGTTCTTC. Its protein is CSVEDRGSSYNEQFF.

In this sample, this clonotype turned up a few times. The chain uses TRBV4-1 and TRBJ2-1; either TRBD1 or TRBD2 may fit D (5 bases each). The V end was cut by 4 bases, the J end by 10 bases, with 20 bases between. This CDR3 region has 15 residues. From germline, CDR1 is MGHRA and CDR2 YSYEKL. The chain's CDR3 is CASSRGSGTLREQFF. In DNA, the CDR3 is TGCGCCAGCAGCCGGGGTTCTGGGACCCTCAGGGAGCAGTTCTTC.

The sample holds a few counts of this clonotype. The V call is TRBV7-2, the J call TRBJ2-3; no reliable D call. This CDR3 is built from 14 residues. The germline V and J ends were trimmed by 5 bases and 0 bases, with 9 bases remaining between them. Germline CDR1 is SGHTA and CDR2 is FQGNSA. The CDR3 sequence is CASSPKTSTDTQYF. In DNA form, the CDR3 reads TGTGCCAGCAGCCCGAAGACTAGCACAGATACGCAGTATTTT.

This clonotype was seen more than once but under ten times. As DNA, the CDR3 is TGTGCCAGCAGCAACGGGAGGGTTCAGTACTTC. This translates into CASSNGRVQYF. This rearrangement joins TRBV6-5 to TRBJ2-4, with 8 bases identical to TRBD2. In germline, CDR1 is MNHEY, CDR2 SVGAGI. The ends lost 6 bases at V and 11 bases at J; junction bases unmatched: 3. CDR3 length equals 11 residues.

The chain is built from TRBV5-1 and TRBJ2-5; weak D call: TRBD2 (5 bases). The CDR3 runs 15 residues. The V and J ends lost 0 bases and 5 bases respectively, with 14 bases between them. Per the germline V gene, CDR1 is SGHRS and CDR2 is YFSETQ. CDR3 amino acids: CASSLAVKPGETQYF. In nucleotides, the CDR3 is TGCGCCAGCAGCTTGGCCGTTAAGCCGGGGGAGACCCAGTACTTC.

The chain employs TRBV28 and TRBJ1-5; D gene unclear. V was shortened by 2 bases and J by 12 bases, with 14 bases between the two germline ends. This CDR3 has 13 amino acids. The germline V gene has CDR1 MDHEN and CDR2 SYDVKM. The CDR3 loop reads CASSLKGPRLQHF. The CDR3 nucleotides read TGTGCCAGCAGTTTAAAGGGTCCCCGCCTCCAGCATTTT.

The gene calls are TRBV7-2 and TRBJ1-1; no firm D call. Trimming shortened V by 5 bases and J by 4 bases, and 14 bases separated the two germline ends. Per the germline V gene, CDR1 is SGHTA and CDR2 is FQGNSA. The CDR3 covers 14 residues. CDR3: CASSLQDGGTEAFF. The CDR3 DNA reads as TGTGCCAGCAGCCTCCAGGACGGAGGCACTGAAGCTTTCTTT.

J is TRBJ2-5 and V is TRBV19, with TRBD1 matching 8 bases. CDR1 and CDR2 (germline): LNHDA, SQIVND (reference sequence). V lost 0 bases to trimming and J lost 2 bases; unmatched junction nucleotides: 11. This CDR3 has 18 amino acids. For the CDR3, the DNA is TGTGCCAGTAGTATAGATCTCGGGTCAGGGGGCCTACAAGAGACCCAGTACTTC. Translation gives CASSIDLGSGGLQETQYF.

The chain joins TRBV20-1 to TRBJ1-2; 8 nucleotides match TRBD1. This CDR3 comprises 13 residues. V shed 4 bases, J shed 5 bases, and the junction held 6 bases outside the gene matches. CDR1 and CDR2 from the germline V gene are DFQATT and SNEGSKA (reference sequence). The CDR3: CSATTTGEYGYTF. The CDR3 region has the DNA TGCAGTGCTACTACGACAGGGGAGTATGGCTACACCTTC.

This clonotype was found once. The rearrangement joins TRBV4-3 to TRBJ1-4; 7 nucleotides align to TRBD1. The CDR3 has 16 residues. V trimming: 2 bases; J trimming: 8 bases; junction bases outside the gene matches: 11. Germline V gene lookup returns CDR1 LGHNA and CDR2 YSLEER. In nucleotides, the CDR3 is TGCGCCAGCAGCCAAACCCCGGACAGGACGAACGAAAAACTGTTTTTT. This translates into CASSQTPDRTNEKLFF.

Note on this clonotype: A junction boundary mismatches the germline segment, possibly from a read error. The rearrangement links TRBV20-1 to TRBJ2-4; 8 bases align to TRBD1. The CDR3 sequence is 13 residues long. CDR1 is DFQATT and CDR2 is SNEGSKA in the germline V gene (reference sequence). The CDR3 DNA is TGCAGTGCTACCCCAGGGGGCAGGAACATTCGGTACTTC. This encodes CSATPGGRNIRYF.

The chain uses TRBV6-1 and TRBJ1-2, with D possibly being TRBD1 (5 bases). The ends were cut back, 5 bases at V and 6 bases at J, with 16 bases in the middle. The CDR3 consists of 14 residues. Germline CDR1 reads MNHNS; CDR2 reads SASEGT. Here the CDR3 reads CASSPPRALDGYTF. CDR3 DNA: TGTGCCAGCAGTCCTCCCAGGGCTCTAGATGGCTACACCTTC.

This clonotype was counted between two and nine times. This chain links TRBV12-3 or TRBV12-4 with TRBJ2-5, with D perhaps TRBD2 (5 bases). CDR3 size: 14 residues. Trimming took off 7 bases at V and 4 bases at J, with 16 bases between the two ends. The CDR3 here is CASTRTSSGETQYF. The DNA for the CDR3 is TGTGCCAGCACCCGAACTAGTAGTGGAGAGACCCAGTACTTC.

The chain recombines TRBV4-1 with TRBJ2-5; 8 bases are a match to TRBD1. J lost 11 bases, V lost 0 bases, and 11 bases had no gene match. CDR1 MGHRA and CDR2 YSYEKL come from the germline V gene. The CDR3 is 15 residues long. The CDR3 here is CASSQDGRGLMGQYF. CDR3 nucleotide sequence: TGCGCCAGCAGCCAAGATGGCAGGGGGCTTATGGGGCAGTACTTC.

This clonotype showed up just a few times. The V call is TRBV12-3 or TRBV12-4, the J call TRBJ1-2, with 11 bases fitting TRBD1. J lost 5 bases, V lost 5 bases, and 7 bases had no gene match. The CDR3 spans 15 residues. The CDR3 is CASSTWTGGRYGYTF. The CDR3 region has the DNA TGTGCCAGCAGTACGTGGACAGGGGGCCGGTATGGCTACACCTTC.

The CDR3 loop is CASRIGGVSYNEQFF. The CDR3 nucleotides read TGTGCCAGCAGAATCGGGGGTGTATCCTACAATGAGCAGTTCTTC. This chain joins TRBV28 and TRBJ2-1, with D maybe TRBD2 (6 bases). The CDR3 consists of 15 residues. Trimming removed 6 bases at V and 1 base at J, with 13 bases between. Germline V gene lookup returns CDR1 MDHEN and CDR2 SYDVKM.